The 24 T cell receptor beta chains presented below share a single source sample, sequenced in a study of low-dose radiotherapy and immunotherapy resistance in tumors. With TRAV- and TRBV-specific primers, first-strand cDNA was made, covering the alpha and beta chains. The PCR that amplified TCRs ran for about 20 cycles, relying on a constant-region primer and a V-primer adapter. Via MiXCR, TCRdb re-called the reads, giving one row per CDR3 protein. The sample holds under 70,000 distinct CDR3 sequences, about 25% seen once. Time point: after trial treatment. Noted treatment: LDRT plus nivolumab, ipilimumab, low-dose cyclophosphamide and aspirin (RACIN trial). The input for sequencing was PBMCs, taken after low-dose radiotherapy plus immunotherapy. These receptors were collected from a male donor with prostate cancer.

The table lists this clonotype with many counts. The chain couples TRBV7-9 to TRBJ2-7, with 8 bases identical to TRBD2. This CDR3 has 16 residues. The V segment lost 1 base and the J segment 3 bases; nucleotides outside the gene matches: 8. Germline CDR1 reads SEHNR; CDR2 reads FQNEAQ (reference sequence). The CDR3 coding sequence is TGTGCCAGCAGCTTAGAGTTAAGCGGGGGCTACTACGAGCAGTACTTC. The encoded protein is CASSLELSGGYYEQYF.

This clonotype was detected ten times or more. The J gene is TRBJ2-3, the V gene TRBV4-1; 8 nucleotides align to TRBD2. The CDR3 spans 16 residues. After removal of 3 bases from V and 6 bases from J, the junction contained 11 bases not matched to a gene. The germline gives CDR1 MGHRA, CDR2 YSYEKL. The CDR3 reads CASSHEAASGLDTQYF. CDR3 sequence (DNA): TGCGCCAGCAGCCACGAGGCAGCTAGCGGGTTGGATACGCAGTATTTT.

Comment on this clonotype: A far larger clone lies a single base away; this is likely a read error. In DNA form, the CDR3 reads TGTACCAGCAGTGGGGGGACTTCGATACCAGATACGCAGTATTTT. Translated: CTSSGGTSIPDTQYF. This chain uses TRBV6-8 with TRBJ2-3, with D possibly matching TRBD2 (6 bases). Germline CDR1 reads MNHGY; CDR2 reads SAAAGT. This CDR3 spans 15 amino acids.

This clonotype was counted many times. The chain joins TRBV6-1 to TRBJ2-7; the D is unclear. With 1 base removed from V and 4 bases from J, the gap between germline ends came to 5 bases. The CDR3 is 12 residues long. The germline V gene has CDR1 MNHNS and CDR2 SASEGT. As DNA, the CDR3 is TGTGCCAGCAGTGAAGATATATACGAGCAGTACTTC. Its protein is CASSEDIYEQYF.

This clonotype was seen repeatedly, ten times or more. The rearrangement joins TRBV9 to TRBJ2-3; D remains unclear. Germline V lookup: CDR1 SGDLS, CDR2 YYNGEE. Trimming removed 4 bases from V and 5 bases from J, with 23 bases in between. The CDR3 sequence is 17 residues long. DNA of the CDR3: TGTGCCAGCAGCTCCCGTCGTGCGGAAACTTCCCTAGATACGCAGTATTTT. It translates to CASSSRRAETSLDTQYF.

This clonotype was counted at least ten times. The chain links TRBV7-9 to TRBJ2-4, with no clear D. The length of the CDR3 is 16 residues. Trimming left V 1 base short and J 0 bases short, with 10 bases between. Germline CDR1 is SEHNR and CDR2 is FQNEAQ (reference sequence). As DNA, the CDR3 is TGTGCCAGCAGCTTAGGGGCAGGAAGAGCCAAAAACATTCAGTACTTC. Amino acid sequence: CASSLGAGRAKNIQYF. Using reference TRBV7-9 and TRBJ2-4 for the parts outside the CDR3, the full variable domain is DTGVSQNPRHKITKRGQNVTFRCDPISEHNRLYWYRQTLGQGPEFLTYFQNEAQLEKSRLLSDRFSAERPKGSFSTLEIQRTEQGDSAMYLCASSLGAGRAKNIQYFGAGTRLSVL.

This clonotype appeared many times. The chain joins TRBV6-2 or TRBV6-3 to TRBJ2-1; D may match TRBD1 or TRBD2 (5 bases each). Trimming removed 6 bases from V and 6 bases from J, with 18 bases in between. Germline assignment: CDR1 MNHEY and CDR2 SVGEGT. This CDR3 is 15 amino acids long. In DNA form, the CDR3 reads TGTGCCAGCAGCTTTCAGGGACGGAAAACCAATGAGCAGTTCTTC. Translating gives CASSFQGRKTNEQFF.

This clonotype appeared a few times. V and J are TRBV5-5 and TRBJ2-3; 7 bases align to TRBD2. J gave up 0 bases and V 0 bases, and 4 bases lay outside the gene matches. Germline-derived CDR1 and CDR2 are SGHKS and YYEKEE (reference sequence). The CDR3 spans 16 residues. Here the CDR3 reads CASSLGSSGSTDTQYF. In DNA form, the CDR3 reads TGTGCCAGCAGCTTGGGATCTAGCGGAAGCACAGATACGCAGTATTTT. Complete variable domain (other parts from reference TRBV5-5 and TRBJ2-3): DAGVTQSPTHLIKTRGQQVTLRCSPISGHKSVSWYQQVLGQGPQFIFQYYEKEERGRGNFPDRFSARQFPNYSSELNVNALLLGDSALYLCASSLGSSGSTDTQYFGPGTRLTVL.

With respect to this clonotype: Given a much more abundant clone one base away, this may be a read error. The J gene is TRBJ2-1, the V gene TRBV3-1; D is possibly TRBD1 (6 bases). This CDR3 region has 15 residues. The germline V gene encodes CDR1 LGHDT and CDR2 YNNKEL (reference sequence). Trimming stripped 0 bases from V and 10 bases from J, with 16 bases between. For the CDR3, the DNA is TGTGCCAGCAGCCAAGACCCGGGACACACCTACGAGCAGTTCTTC. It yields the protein CASSQDPGHTYEQFF.

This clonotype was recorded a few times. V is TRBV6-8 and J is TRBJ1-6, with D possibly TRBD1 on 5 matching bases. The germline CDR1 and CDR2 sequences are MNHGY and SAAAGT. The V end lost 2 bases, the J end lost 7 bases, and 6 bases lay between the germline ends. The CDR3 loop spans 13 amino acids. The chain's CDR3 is CASSYGDNSPLHF. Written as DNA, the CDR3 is TGTGCCAGCAGTTACGGGGACAATTCACCCCTCCACTTT.

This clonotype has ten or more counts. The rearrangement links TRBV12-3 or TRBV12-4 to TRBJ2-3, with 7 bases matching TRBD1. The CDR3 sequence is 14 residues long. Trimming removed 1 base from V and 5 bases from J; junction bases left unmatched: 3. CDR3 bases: TGTGCCAGCAGTTTAGGGCAGGGGGTAGATACGCAGTATTTT. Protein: CASSLGQGVDTQYF.

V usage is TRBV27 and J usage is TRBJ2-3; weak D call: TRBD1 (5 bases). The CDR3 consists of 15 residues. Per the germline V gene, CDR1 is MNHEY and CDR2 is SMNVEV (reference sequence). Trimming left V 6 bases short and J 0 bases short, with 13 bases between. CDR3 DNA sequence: TGTGCCAGCAGCCTGACAGCTTCTAGCACAGATACGCAGTATTTT. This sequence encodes CASSLTASSTDTQYF.

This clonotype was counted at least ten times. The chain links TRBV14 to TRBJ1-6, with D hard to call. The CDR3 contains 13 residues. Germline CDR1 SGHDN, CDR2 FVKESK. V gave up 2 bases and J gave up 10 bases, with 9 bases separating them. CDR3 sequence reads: CASSQLVESPLHF. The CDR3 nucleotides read TGTGCCAGCAGCCAACTAGTTGAGTCACCCCTCCACTTT. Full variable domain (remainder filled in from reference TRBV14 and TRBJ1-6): EAGVTQFPSHSVIEKGQTVTLRCDPISGHDNLYWYRRVMGKEIKFLLHFVKESKQDESGMPNNRFLAERTGGTYSTLKVQPAELEDSGVYFCASSQLVESPLHFGNGTRLTVT.

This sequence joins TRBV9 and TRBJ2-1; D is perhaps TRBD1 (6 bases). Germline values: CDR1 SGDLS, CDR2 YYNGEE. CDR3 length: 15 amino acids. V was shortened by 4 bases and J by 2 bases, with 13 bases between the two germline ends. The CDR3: CASSPGTIAYNEQFF. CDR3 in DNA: TGTGCCAGCAGCCCCGGGACAATCGCCTACAATGAGCAGTTCTTC.

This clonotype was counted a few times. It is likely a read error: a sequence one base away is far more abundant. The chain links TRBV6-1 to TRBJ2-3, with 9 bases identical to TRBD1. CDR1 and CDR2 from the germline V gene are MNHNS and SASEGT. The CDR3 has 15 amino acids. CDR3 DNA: TGTACCAGCAGGAACAGGGGGCTCGCTGCAGATACGCAGTATTTT. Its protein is CTSRNRGLAADTQYF.

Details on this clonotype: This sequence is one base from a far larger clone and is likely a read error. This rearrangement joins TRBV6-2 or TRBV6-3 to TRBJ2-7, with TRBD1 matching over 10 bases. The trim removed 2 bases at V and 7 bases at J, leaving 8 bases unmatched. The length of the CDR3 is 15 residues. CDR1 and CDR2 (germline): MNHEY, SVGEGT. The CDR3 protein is CASSYETGGFNEQYF. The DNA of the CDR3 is TGTGCCAGCAGTTACGAGACAGGGGGCTTCAATGAGCAGTACTTC.

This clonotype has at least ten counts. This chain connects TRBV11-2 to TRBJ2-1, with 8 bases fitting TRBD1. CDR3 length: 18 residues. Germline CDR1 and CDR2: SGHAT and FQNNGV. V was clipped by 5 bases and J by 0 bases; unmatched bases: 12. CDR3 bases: TGTGCCAGCAGCCTAGTTTCCCGGACAGGGAGCTCCTACAATGAGCAGTTCTTC. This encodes CASSLVSRTGSSYNEQFF.

The CDR3 loop is CSARTARITYEQYF. The CDR3 DNA follows: TGCAGTGCGAGAACGGCCAGGATAACCTACGAGCAGTACTTC. V usage is TRBV20-1 and J usage is TRBJ2-7; D unclear. The CDR3 extends over 14 amino acids. Germline CDR1 reads DFQATT; CDR2 reads SNEGSKA (reference sequence). V was pared by 6 bases and J by 2 bases, with 17 bases between.

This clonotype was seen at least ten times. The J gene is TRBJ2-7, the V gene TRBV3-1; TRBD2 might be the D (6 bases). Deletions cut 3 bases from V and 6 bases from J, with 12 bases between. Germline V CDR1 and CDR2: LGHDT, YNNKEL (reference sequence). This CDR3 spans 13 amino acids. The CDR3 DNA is TGTGCCAGCAGCCAGGGACTTCGAGGCGAGCAGTACTTC. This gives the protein CASSQGLRGEQYF.

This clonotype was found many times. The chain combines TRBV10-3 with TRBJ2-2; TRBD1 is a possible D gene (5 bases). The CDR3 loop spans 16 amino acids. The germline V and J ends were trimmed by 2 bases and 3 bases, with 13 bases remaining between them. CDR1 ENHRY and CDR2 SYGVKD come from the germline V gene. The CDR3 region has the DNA TGTGCCATCAGTGAGAGGGCAGGGCAGGACACCGGGGAGCTGTTTTTT. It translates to CAISERAGQDTGELFF.

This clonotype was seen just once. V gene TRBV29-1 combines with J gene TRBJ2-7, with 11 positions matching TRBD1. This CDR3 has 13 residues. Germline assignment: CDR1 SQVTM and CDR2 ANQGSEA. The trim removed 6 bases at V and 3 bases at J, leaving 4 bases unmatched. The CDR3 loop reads CSVGTGGNYEQYF. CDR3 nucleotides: TGCAGCGTGGGGACAGGGGGTAACTACGAGCAGTACTTC.

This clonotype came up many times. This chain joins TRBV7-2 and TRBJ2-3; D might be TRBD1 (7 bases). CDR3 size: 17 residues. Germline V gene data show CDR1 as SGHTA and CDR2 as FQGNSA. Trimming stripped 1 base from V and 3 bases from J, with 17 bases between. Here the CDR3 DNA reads TGTGCCAGCAGCTTAGTGTCTGGCAGGGGGAGGACAGATACGCAGTATTTT. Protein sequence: CASSLVSGRGRTDTQYF.

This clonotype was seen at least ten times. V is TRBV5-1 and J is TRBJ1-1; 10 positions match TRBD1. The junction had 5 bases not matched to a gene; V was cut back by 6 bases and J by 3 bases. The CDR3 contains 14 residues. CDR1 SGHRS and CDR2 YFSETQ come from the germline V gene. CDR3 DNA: TGCGCCAGCACCCTGGGACAGGGGTACACTGAAGCTTTCTTT. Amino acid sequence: CASTLGQGYTEAFF.

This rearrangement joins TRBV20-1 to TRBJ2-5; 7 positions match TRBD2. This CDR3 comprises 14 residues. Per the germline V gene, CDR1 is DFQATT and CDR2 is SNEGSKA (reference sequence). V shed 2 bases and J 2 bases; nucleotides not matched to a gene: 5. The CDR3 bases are TGCAGTGCTAGACAAACTAGCGCACAAGAGACCCAGTACTTC. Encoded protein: CSARQTSAQETQYF.